This TCR beta chain was recovered during a study of CD8+ T cells in alopecia areata. Study-wide points: On tofacitinib, scalp clonality and expanded CD8+ clones among top 100 fell significantly.

Investigators isolated RNA and reverse transcribed it into cDNA to act as the sequencing template. The method was immunoSEQ multiplex PCR; TCRdb's version includes in-frame clones alone and lacks a portion of them. The sample has around 180,000 clones; roughly 60% are singletons. The germline V gene encodes CDR1 SGDLS and CDR2 YYNGEE. With 0 bases removed from V and 5 bases from J, the gap between germline ends came to 8 bases. The CDR3 spans 14 residues. A remark on this clone: Its antigen is as yet unknown.

As to treatment: oral pan-JAK inhibitor, 5-10 mg twice daily. This TCR came from a human donor with alopecia areata. The sequences come from CD4+ T cells sorted from blood, collected at week 24, from a patient treated with tofacitinib. The chain carries TRBV9 and TRBJ2-2; no firm D call. The CDR3 DNA reads as TGTGCCAGCAGCGTAGATCCTCAGACCGGGGAGCTGTTTTTT. This sequence encodes CASSVDPQTGELFF. Based on the CDR3 plus reference TRBV9 and TRBJ2-2, the full variable domain is DSGVTQTPKHLITATGQRVTLRCSPRSGDLSVYWYQQSLDQGLQFLIQYYNGEERAKGNILERFSAQQFPDLHSELNLSSLELGDSALYFCASSVDPQTGELFFGEGSRLTVL.